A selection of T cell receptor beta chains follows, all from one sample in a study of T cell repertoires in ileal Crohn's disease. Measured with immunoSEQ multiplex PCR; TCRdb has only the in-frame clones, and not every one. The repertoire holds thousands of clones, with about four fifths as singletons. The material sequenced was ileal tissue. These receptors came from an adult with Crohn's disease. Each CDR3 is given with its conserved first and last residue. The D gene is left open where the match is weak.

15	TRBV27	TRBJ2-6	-	CASSWGVPGANVLTF
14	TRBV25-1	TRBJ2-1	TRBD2	CASSVQRENNEQFF
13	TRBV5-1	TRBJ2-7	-	CASRGGASYEQYF
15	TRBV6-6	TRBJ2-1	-	CASSTGTISYNEQFF
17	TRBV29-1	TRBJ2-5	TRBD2	CSVGGGTSGRAGETQYF
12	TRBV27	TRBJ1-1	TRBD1	CASANRGTEAFF
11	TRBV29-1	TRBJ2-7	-	CSVETSYEQYF
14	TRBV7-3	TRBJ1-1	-	CASSLTFGSDEAFF
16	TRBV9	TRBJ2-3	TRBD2	CASSRRLAGGIDTQYF
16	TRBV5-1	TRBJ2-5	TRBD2	CASTLEVAGGTETQYF
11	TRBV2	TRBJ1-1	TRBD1	CASRRTGGAFF
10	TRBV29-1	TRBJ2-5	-	CSGSRETQYF
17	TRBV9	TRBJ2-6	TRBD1	CASSVGQGLSGANVLTF
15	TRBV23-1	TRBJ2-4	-	CASSHVGDWLNIQYF
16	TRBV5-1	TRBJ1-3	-	CASSLAPTGSGNTIYF
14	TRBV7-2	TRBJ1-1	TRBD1	CASGYDRGWAEAFF
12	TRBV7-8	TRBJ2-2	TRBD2	CASSPAGGELFF
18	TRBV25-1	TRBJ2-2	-	CASSESAPVSGLTGELFF